Below are 24 T cell receptor beta chains sequenced from a single sample in a study of blood T cell repertoires in COVID-19 (TCRdb year 2020). Preparation of the library involved the immunoSEQ multiplex PCR assay. Sourced from immuneACCESS, this table was stored by TCRdb with only in-frame sequences that have V and J called. A share of the clones is absent; for the studies checked, an unresolved V gene accounts for under half, and the remainder has no known explanation. This sample lists 200,000 or so clones; around 81% were detected once. The ten biggest clones cover less than 8.5% of the sample. The material sequenced was PBMCs or T cells enriched from blood (not recorded which). Source of these receptors: a man aged 35 to 55 who had recovered from COVID-19.

This clone was observed a few times. V gene TRBV15 combines with J gene TRBJ2-7; the D is unclear. Germline V lookup: CDR1 LNHNV, CDR2 YYDKDF (reference sequence). The CDR3 covers 14 residues. V dropped 1 base and J dropped 6 bases, with 13 bases sitting between them. The chain's CDR3 is CATSRGLDRSEQYF. The CDR3 DNA is TGTGCCACCAGCAGAGGCCTCGATCGGAGCGAGCAGTACTTC.

The chain uses TRBV7-9 and TRBJ2-1, with 12 bases matching TRBD2. Unmatched junction bases numbered 8, after V lost 5 bases and J lost 0 bases. The CDR3 spans 18 residues. The germline V gene encodes CDR1 SEHNR and CDR2 FQNEAQ (reference sequence). Here the CDR3 reads CASSLLTSGGYSYNEQFF. The CDR3 coding sequence is TGTGCCAGCAGCCTCCTGACTAGCGGGGGCTACTCCTACAATGAGCAGTTCTTC.

This chain joins TRBV6-2 or TRBV6-3 and TRBJ1-5, with 7 bases matching TRBD1. The length of the CDR3 is 14 residues. V lost 6 bases to trimming and J lost 6 bases; unmatched junction nucleotides: 8. Germline CDR1 and CDR2: MNHEY and SVGEGT. CDR3 nucleotide sequence: TGTGCCAGCAGCCGGGACAGTTCTAGTCAGCCCCAGCATTTT. Translated, it gives CASSRDSSSQPQHF.

CDR3 loop: CASSREGQGGDTIYF. CDR3 sequence (DNA): TGCGCCAGCAGCCGCGAAGGACAGGGAGGGGACACCATATATTTT. This sequence joins TRBV5-1 and TRBJ1-3; 8 nucleotides align to TRBD1. The CDR3 has 15 amino acids. J lost 8 bases, V lost 4 bases, and 11 bases had no gene match. Germline CDR1 is SGHRS and CDR2 is YFSETQ.

Worth noting for this clone: The sample holds other DNA sequences that translate to the same CDR3. The chain is built from TRBV3-1 (or the pseudogene TRBV3-2) and TRBJ1-1; D perhaps matches TRBD1 (6 bases). This CDR3 is 13 amino acids long. V gave up 1 base and J gave up 4 bases, with 7 bases separating them. CDR1 is LGHDT and CDR2 is YNNKEL in the germline V gene (reference sequence). The CDR3 sequence is CASSQGGGTEAFF. CDR3 DNA: TGTGCCAGCAGCCAAGGAGGGGGCACTGAAGCTTTCTTT.

The V call is TRBV5-4, the J call TRBJ1-2, with TRBD1 as a possible D gene (6 bases). Deletions cut 2 bases from V and 2 bases from J, with 10 bases between. The CDR3 sequence is 14 residues long. Per germline, CDR1 SGHNT and CDR2 YYREEE (reference sequence). This CDR3 reads CASSLLGQNYGYTF. For the CDR3, the DNA is TGTGCCAGCAGCTTACTAGGACAGAACTATGGCTACACCTTC.

The CDR3 DNA sequence: TGCGCCAGCAGCCAAGGGGCGGGGGGGCCCTTGAATGAGCAGTTCTTC. This codes for CASSQGAGGPLNEQFF. The rearrangement joins TRBV4-3 to TRBJ2-1, with 9 nucleotides matching TRBD2. The J segment lost 7 bases and the V segment lost 1 base, leaving 8 bases of the junction unmatched. The CDR3 length is 16 residues. CDR1 and CDR2 from the germline V gene are LGHNA and YSLEER.

With regard to this clone: Relative to the germline gene, one junction end is altered; a read error may explain this. The CDR3 DNA follows: TGTGCCAGCAGCGTAGCCGACAGGATCAGCTACACTGAGCAGTTCTTC. As protein: CASSVADRISYTEQFF. The chain recombines TRBV9 with TRBJ2-1, with D perhaps TRBD1 (6 bases). The CDR3 loop spans 16 amino acids. Germline V gene sequence: CDR1 SGDLS, CDR2 YYNGEE.

The chain recombines TRBV18 with TRBJ1-1; 8 bases line up with TRBD1. Germline trimming cut 6 bases from V and 4 bases from J; bases unmatched to any gene: 4. The CDR3 has 13 amino acids. Germline CDR1 KGHSH, CDR2 LQKENI. The CDR3 nucleotides are TGTGCCAGCTCGGAAGGGACAGGCACTGAAGCTTTCTTT. It codes for CASSEGTGTEAFF.

The chain has TRBV20-1 and TRBJ1-1; no reliable D call. V lost 3 bases and J lost 1, with 6 bases in between. The CDR3 is made up of 12 amino acids. CDR1 DFQATT and CDR2 SNEGSKA come from the germline V gene (reference sequence). DNA of the CDR3: TGCAGTGCTAGTAGCTGGAACACTGAAGCTTTCTTT. As protein: CSASSWNTEAFF.

V and J are TRBV30 and TRBJ1-6; no clear D. The germline V gene encodes CDR1 GTSNPN and CDR2 SVGIG (reference sequence). Trimming took off 4 bases at V and 0 bases at J, with 10 bases between the two ends. The CDR3 is made up of 15 amino acids. CDR3 bases: TGTGCCTGGAATAGCGGGCGCTCCTATAATTCACCCCTCCACTTT. Residues: CAWNSGRSYNSPLHF.

CDR3 bases: TGTGCCTGGAGTTCCACTACTGTAGATCAGCCCCAGCATTTT. This translates into CAWSSTTVDQPQHF. The chain combines TRBV30 with TRBJ1-5; no clear D. Germline CDR1 is GTSNPN and CDR2 is SVGIG (reference sequence). Trimming cost V 2 bases and J 5 bases, with 13 bases left between them. The CDR3 loop spans 14 amino acids.

The rearrangement links TRBV19 to TRBJ1-1, with D maybe TRBD1 (6 bases). V lost 4 bases to trimming and J lost 3 bases, with 15 bases between them. From germline, CDR1 is LNHDA and CDR2 SQIVND (reference sequence). This CDR3 has 15 residues. The CDR3 is CASSKLKQGYTEAFF. CDR3 bases: TGTGCCAGTAGTAAACTAAAACAGGGATACACTGAAGCTTTCTTT.

This CDR3 is CASSFPLAGGMYQETQYF. DNA for the CDR3: TGTGCCAGCAGCTTTCCACTAGCGGGGGGGATGTACCAAGAGACCCAGTACTTC. The chain joins TRBV7-2 to TRBJ2-5, with TRBD2 matching over 13 bases. The CDR3 is 18 amino acids. CDR1 and CDR2 from the germline V gene are SGHTA and FQGNSA. Trimming took 3 bases from V and 0 from J; bases not matched to a gene: 7. Complete variable domain (other parts from reference TRBV7-2 and TRBJ2-5): GAGVSQSPSNKVTEKGKDVELRCDPISGHTALYWYRQSLGQGLEFLIYFQGNSAPDKSGLPSDRFSAERTGGSVSTLTIQRTQQEDSAVYLCASSFPLAGGMYQETQYFGPGTRLLVL.

This chain links TRBV6-6 with TRBJ1-2; 11 nucleotides match TRBD1. Germline-derived CDR1 and CDR2 are MNHNY and SVGAGI (reference sequence). This CDR3 is 17 amino acids long. After removal of 6 bases from V and 4 bases from J, the junction contained 13 bases not matched to a gene. CDR3 protein: CASSRQTRDRGGYGYTF. The CDR3 DNA reads as TGTGCCAGCAGCCGACAGACCCGGGACAGGGGGGGCTATGGCTACACCTTC.

The V call is TRBV5-1, the J call TRBJ1-2, with 8 nucleotides matching TRBD1. Germline V gene sequence: CDR1 SGHRS, CDR2 YFSETQ. The CDR3 sequence is 15 residues long. Losses at the gene ends were 0 bases for V and 2 bases for J; bases not matched to a gene: 3. CDR3 region: CASSLGGTGNYGYTF. DNA for the CDR3: TGCGCCAGCAGCTTGGGGGGGACAGGCAACTATGGCTACACCTTC.

The rearrangement joins TRBV19 to TRBJ1-5, with 7 bases that match TRBD1. The CDR3 runs 16 residues. V was pared by 10 bases and J by 3 bases, with 15 bases of the junction left unmatched. Germline assignment: CDR1 LNHDA and CDR2 SQIVND (reference sequence). As DNA, the CDR3 is TGTGCCACTCTGGGACAGTCAGACAGAGTCAATCAGCCCCAGCATTTT. This encodes CATLGQSDRVNQPQHF. The full variable domain, rest sourced from reference TRBV19 and TRBJ1-5, is DGGITQSPKYLFRKEGQNVTLSCEQNLNHDAMYWYRQDPGQGLRLIYYSQIVNDFQKGDIAEGYSVSREKKESFPLTVTSAQKNPTAFYLCATLGQSDRVNQPQHFGDGTRLSIL.

The chain employs TRBV9 and TRBJ1-1, with 9 bases matching TRBD1. V was pared by 2 bases and J by 9 bases, with 8 bases of the junction left unmatched. The CDR3 has 14 amino acids. Per germline, CDR1 SGDLS and CDR2 YYNGEE. The CDR3 region has the DNA TGTGCCAGCAGCGTTTCGCGGACAGGGGAGAAAGCTTTCTTT. Its protein product is CASSVSRTGEKAFF. Full variable domain (missing parts from reference TRBV9 and TRBJ1-1): DSGVTQTPKHLITATGQRVTLRCSPRSGDLSVYWYQQSLDQGLQFLIQYYNGEERAKGNILERFSAQQFPDLHSELNLSSLELGDSALYFCASSVSRTGEKAFFGQGTRLTVV.

The rearrangement uses TRBV6-5 and TRBJ1-1; D is possibly TRBD1 (6 bases). Germline V gene sequence: CDR1 MNHEY, CDR2 SVGAGI. Trimming shortened V by 8 bases and J by 0 bases, and 10 bases separated the two germline ends. This CDR3 spans 13 amino acids. CDR3 loop: CASLQGLNTEAFF. Written as DNA, the CDR3 is TGTGCCAGCCTACAGGGACTGAACACTGAAGCTTTCTTT.

This rearrangement joins TRBV19 to TRBJ1-2; a weak D match, TRBD1 (6 bases). The V and J ends lost 6 bases and 0 bases respectively, with 14 bases between them. This CDR3 is 15 amino acids long. The germline V gene encodes CDR1 LNHDA and CDR2 SQIVND (reference sequence). The CDR3: CASRTVTGPNYGYTF. As DNA, the CDR3 is TGTGCCAGTAGGACAGTGACAGGCCCTAACTATGGCTACACCTTC.

This sequence joins TRBV29-1 and TRBJ1-2, with D uncertain. CDR1 is SQVTM, CDR2 ANQGSEA, per germline. The ends were cut back, 3 bases at V and 4 bases at J, with 15 bases in the middle. The CDR3 totals 14 residues. CDR3 bases: TGCAGCGTTGATGTCTTACAAGTCCTCTATGGCTACACCTTC. Residues: CSVDVLQVLYGYTF.

J is TRBJ2-3 and V is TRBV19, with 14 bases fitting TRBD2. Trimming at V came to 5 bases and at J to 5 bases, leaving 15 bases not matched to a gene. The CDR3 extends over 19 amino acids. Germline CDR1 reads LNHDA; CDR2 reads SQIVND (reference sequence). Written as DNA, the CDR3 is TGTGCCAGTAGTCCGACCCCGGGACTAGCGGGGGCGCCCAGAGATACGCAGTATTTT. This codes for CASSPTPGLAGAPRDTQYF.

CDR3 protein: CASSRELAGDTGELFF. CDR3 DNA: TGTGCCAGCAGCCGAGAACTAGCGGGGGACACCGGGGAGCTGTTTTTT. The rearrangement uses TRBV14 and TRBJ2-2; 11 bases map to TRBD2. V was pared by 4 bases and J by 3 bases, with 4 bases of the junction left unmatched. In germline, CDR1 is SGHDN, CDR2 FVKESK. This CDR3 contains 16 residues.

This chain links TRBV9 with TRBJ1-2, with 7 bases aligning to TRBD1. J gave up 7 bases and V 0 bases, and 15 bases lay outside the gene matches. The length of the CDR3 is 17 residues. Germline V gives CDR1 SGDLS, CDR2 YYNGEE. CDR3 bases: TGTGCCAGCAGCGTAGGTCAACTGGAGGGGGCGCCCCGTGGCTACACCTTC. Translated: CASSVGQLEGAPRGYTF.